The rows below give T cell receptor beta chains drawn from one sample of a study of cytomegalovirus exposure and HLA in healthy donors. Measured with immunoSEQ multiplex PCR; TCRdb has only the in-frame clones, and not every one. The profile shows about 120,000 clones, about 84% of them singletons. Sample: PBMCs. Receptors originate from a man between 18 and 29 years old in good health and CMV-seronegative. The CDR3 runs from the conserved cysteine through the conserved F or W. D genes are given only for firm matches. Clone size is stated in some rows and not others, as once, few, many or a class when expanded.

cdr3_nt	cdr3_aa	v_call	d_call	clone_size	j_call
TGTGCCAGCAGCGTAGCTAGGGCAGGGTGGACAGATACGCAGTATTTT	CASSVARAGWTDTQYF	TRBV9	NA	NA	TRBJ2-3
TGTGCCAGCAGCTTGATTACTAGCGGGAATGCTGAGCAGTTCTTC	CASSLITSGNAEQFF	TRBV5-4	TRBD2	NA	TRBJ2-1
TGTGCCAGCAGCCCCGTAGTGGGGGCCGAGCAGTACTTC	CASSPVVGAEQYF	TRBV14	NA	NA	TRBJ2-7
TGTGCCAGCTCACCATTGGCTAGCGGGGGCTACGAGCAGTACTTC	CASSPLASGGYEQYF	TRBV18	TRBD2	NA	TRBJ2-7
TGTGCCTGGATGTCAGGGCATCAGCCCCAGCATTTT	CAWMSGHQPQHF	TRBV30	NA	NA	TRBJ1-5
TGTGCCAGCAGACCCGGGGGACCTCACAATGAGCAGTTCTTC	CASRPGGPHNEQFF	TRBV25-1	NA	NA	TRBJ2-1
TGTGCCAGTAGTGTCAGGGAAGGGTATGGCTACACCTTC	CASSVREGYGYTF	TRBV19	NA	NA	TRBJ1-2
TGCAGCGTAACAGGCCTAGCGGGTCTCGGCTCCTACAATGAGCAGTTCTTC	CSVTGLAGLGSYNEQFF	TRBV29-1	TRBD2	once	TRBJ2-1
TGTGCCAGCAGCTTGTGGGGGCAGATAGCCCAAGAGACCCAGTACTTC	CASSLWGQIAQETQYF	TRBV5-8	NA	few	TRBJ2-5
TGTGCCAGCAGAGACACAGGGGAAAAACTGTTTTTT	CASRDTGEKLFF	TRBV6-1	NA	NA	TRBJ1-4
TGTGCCAGCAGCCCCTTCGGGGGTAGCTCCTACAATGAGCAGTTCTTC	CASSPFGGSSYNEQFF	TRBV4-2	NA	NA	TRBJ2-1
TGTGCCAGCAGCTTGGGAGTAAACACTGAAGCTTTCTTT	CASSLGVNTEAFF	TRBV5-4	NA	NA	TRBJ1-1
TGTGCCAGCAGCCCGACAGGGTTTCCCTACGAGCAGTACTTC	CASSPTGFPYEQYF	TRBV7-9	TRBD1	NA	TRBJ2-7
TGTGCCAGCAGCCCGGTGTCCCGCCCCTACGAGCAGTACTTC	CASSPVSRPYEQYF	TRBV14	NA	once	TRBJ2-7
TGTGCCAGCAGCTTGGGGAGGGAGCAGTACTTC	CASSLGREQYF	TRBV5-6	NA	NA	TRBJ2-7
TGTGCCAGCAGTTACTCCGGGACTGCTGAAGCTTTCTTT	CASSYSGTAEAFF	TRBV6-6	NA	NA	TRBJ1-1
TGTGCCAGCAGTGTACCCGGGACAGGGACCTACAATGAGCAGTTCTTC	CASSVPGTGTYNEQFF	TRBV27	TRBD1	NA	TRBJ2-1
TGTGCCAGCAGTAGTGGGGGGACCTCCTACGAGCAGTACTTC	CASSSGGTSYEQYF	TRBV28	NA	NA	TRBJ2-7
TGTGCCAGCAGTGAGGGGTCGGCAGGGGGCTTTGGGGCCAACGTCCTGACTTTC	CASSEGSAGGFGANVLTF	TRBV2	TRBD1	NA	TRBJ2-6
TGTGCCAGCAGCCCCTATAGCGGAGACAATGAGCAGTTCTTC	CASSPYSGDNEQFF	TRBV7-8	NA	NA	TRBJ2-1
TGTGCCAGCAGTGAACGGGACAGGGCTCAGCCCCAGCATTTT	CASSERDRAQPQHF	TRBV2	TRBD1	NA	TRBJ1-5
TGTGCCAGCAGCCAAATGACTAGCGGGAGCTCCTACAATGAGCAGTTCTTC	CASSQMTSGSSYNEQFF	TRBV7-9	TRBD2	NA	TRBJ2-1
TGTGCCAGCAGCATCACCGGGACTAGCGGGGTTCACAATGAGCAGTTCTTC	CASSITGTSGVHNEQFF	TRBV13	TRBD2	once	TRBJ2-1
TGTGCCAGTAGTCACCTTCTGAGGGACAGGGGTCAGCCCCAGCATTTT	CASSHLLRDRGQPQHF	TRBV19	TRBD1	NA	TRBJ1-5
TGTGCCATCAGTGATGACAGGGCGGTCGGGGAGCTGTTTTTT	CAISDDRAVGELFF	TRBV10-3	TRBD1	NA	TRBJ2-2
TGTGCCTGGCTACCGGGACAGGCCTACGAGCAGTACTTC	CAWLPGQAYEQYF	TRBV30	TRBD1	NA	TRBJ2-7
TGTGCCAGCTCTCCCTCAGGACAGGGGCCTAACTCTGGAAACACCATATATTTT	CASSPSGQGPNSGNTIYF	TRBV18	TRBD1	NA	TRBJ1-3
TGTGCCAGCAGCTCAAAGCGGGGGGGCTTCAATGAGCAGTTCTTC	CASSSKRGGFNEQFF	TRBV5-4	TRBD2	once	TRBJ2-1
TGTGCCAGTAGTACGCCAGGAGCGGGAGCTACTGAGCAGTACTTC	CASSTPGAGATEQYF	TRBV19	TRBD2	NA	TRBJ2-7
TGTGCCAGCAGCTTAGTAGCTCCTCGGATCTACGAGCAGTACTTC	CASSLVAPRIYEQYF	TRBV7-4	NA	NA	TRBJ2-7
TGTGCCAGCAGTTGGACCGGAGGGGAAAAACTGTTTTTT	CASSWTGGEKLFF	TRBV27	NA	once	TRBJ1-4
TGTGCCAGCAGCTTAGCACATCTAGGGGGCTATGGCTACACCTTC	CASSLAHLGGYGYTF	TRBV11-2	NA	NA	TRBJ1-2
TGTGCCAGCAGCCCGTACAGGGGGCGGGACGAGCAGTACTTC	CASSPYRGRDEQYF	TRBV5-4	TRBD1	once	TRBJ2-7
TGTGCCCGTTCCCGGGACAGCCGTTCACCCCTCCACTTT	CARSRDSRSPLHF	TRBV6-1	TRBD1	NA	TRBJ1-6
TGTGCCATCTCAGCCGGGACAGGAGCTTCCTACGAGCAGTACTTC	CAISAGTGASYEQYF	TRBV10-3	TRBD1	NA	TRBJ2-7
TGTGCCAGCAGACTGCTAAGCTCCTACGAGCAGTACTTC	CASRLLSSYEQYF	TRBV2	NA	few	TRBJ2-7
TGTGCCAGTAGTTTTGAGGGGAACACTGAAGCTTTCTTT	CASSFEGNTEAFF	TRBV19	NA	NA	TRBJ1-1
TGTGCCAGCAGCTCAGGGGGACGAGATACGCAGTATTTT	CASSSGGRDTQYF	TRBV9	TRBD1	NA	TRBJ2-3
TGTGCCAGCAGTGACGGGGGGGGATCACCCCTCCACTTT	CASSDGGGSPLHF	TRBV6-4	NA	NA	TRBJ1-6
TGTGCCAGCAGTGACTCCGACAGGGGGGAGCTGTTTTTT	CASSDSDRGELFF	TRBV6-1	NA	NA	TRBJ2-2
TGTGCCAGCAGCTTAAGGGGCGAGGCATCTAATGAAAAACTGTTTTTT	CASSLRGEASNEKLFF	TRBV7-9	NA	NA	TRBJ1-4
TGTGCCAGCAGCCAAGGACATATGAACACTGAAGCTTTCTTT	CASSQGHMNTEAFF	TRBV13	NA	once	TRBJ1-1
TGTGCCTGGACTGAGTTGCTGATGGCAGGGGGTGGCTACACCTTC	CAWTELLMAGGGYTF	TRBV30	TRBD1	NA	TRBJ1-2
TGTGCCAGCAGTTTGCGACTAGCGGGGACTCTGGATACGCAGTATTTT	CASSLRLAGTLDTQYF	TRBV27	TRBD2	NA	TRBJ2-3
TGTGCCAGCAGCTTAGATGCAGGGGTCATGGAACTGTTTTTT	CASSLDAGVMELFF	TRBV7-8	NA	NA	TRBJ1-4
TGTGCCTGGTGGGAACAGGGGACTGAAGCTTTCTTT	CAWWEQGTEAFF	TRBV30	TRBD1	NA	TRBJ1-1
TGTGCCAGTAGTATTGGAACGGGGAAGGGCTACGAGCAGTACTTC	CASSIGTGKGYEQYF	TRBV19	NA	NA	TRBJ2-7